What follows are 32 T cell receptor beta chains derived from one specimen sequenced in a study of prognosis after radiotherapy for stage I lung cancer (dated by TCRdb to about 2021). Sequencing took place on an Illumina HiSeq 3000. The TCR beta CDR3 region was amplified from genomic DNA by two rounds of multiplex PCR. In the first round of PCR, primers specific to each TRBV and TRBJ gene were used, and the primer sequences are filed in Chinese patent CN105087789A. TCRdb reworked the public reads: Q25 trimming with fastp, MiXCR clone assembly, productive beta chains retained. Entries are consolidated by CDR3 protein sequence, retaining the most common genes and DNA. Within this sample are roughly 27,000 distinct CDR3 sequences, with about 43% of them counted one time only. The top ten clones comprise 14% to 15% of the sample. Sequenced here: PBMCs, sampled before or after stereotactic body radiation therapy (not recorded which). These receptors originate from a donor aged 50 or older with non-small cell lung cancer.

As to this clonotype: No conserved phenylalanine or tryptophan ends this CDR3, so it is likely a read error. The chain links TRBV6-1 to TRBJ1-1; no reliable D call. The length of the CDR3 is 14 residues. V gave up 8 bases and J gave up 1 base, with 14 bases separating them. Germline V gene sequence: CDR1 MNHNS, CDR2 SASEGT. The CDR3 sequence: CASCSGKANTEAFL. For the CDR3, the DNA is TGTGCCAGCTGTAGCGGAAAGGCGAACACTGAAGCTTTCCTT.

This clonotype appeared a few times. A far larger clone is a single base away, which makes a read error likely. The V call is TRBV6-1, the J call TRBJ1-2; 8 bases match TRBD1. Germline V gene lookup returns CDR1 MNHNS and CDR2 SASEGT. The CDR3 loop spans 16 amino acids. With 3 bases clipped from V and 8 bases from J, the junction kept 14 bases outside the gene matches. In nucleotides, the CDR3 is TGTGCCAGCAGTGACTACTTCCCAGGGGGCCTGGGGGGCTACACCTTC. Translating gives CASSDYFPGGLGGYTF.

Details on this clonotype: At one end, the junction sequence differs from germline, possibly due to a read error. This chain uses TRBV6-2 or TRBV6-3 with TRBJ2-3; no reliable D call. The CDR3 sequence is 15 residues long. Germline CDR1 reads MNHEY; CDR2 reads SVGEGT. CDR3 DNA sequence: TGTGCCAACAGTTACTCAATATTAGGTACAGATACACAGTATTTT. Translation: CANSYSILGTDTQYF.

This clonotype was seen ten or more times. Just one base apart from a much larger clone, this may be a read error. The CDR3 protein is CASGLSRSNQPQHF. The CDR3 coding sequence is TGTGCCAGCGGTTTATCGAGGAGCAATCAGCCCCAGCATTTT. The chain has TRBV27 and TRBJ1-5, with unresolved D. CDR3 size: 14 residues. Germline V gene sequence: CDR1 MNHEY, CDR2 SMNVEV (reference sequence).

The CDR3 DNA is TGTGCCAGCAGTAGGACTAGCGGGAGGGCCCTCGATGAGCAGTTCTTC. Translating gives CASSRTSGRALDEQFF. This rearrangement joins TRBV6-1 to TRBJ2-1; 15 bases align to TRBD2. CDR3 length: 16 amino acids. Trimming removed 5 bases from V and 8 bases from J; junction bases left unmatched: 7. Germline V gene lookup returns CDR1 MNHNS and CDR2 SASEGT.

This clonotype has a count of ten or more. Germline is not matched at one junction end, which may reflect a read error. CDR3 DNA: TGCGCCAGCAGCCAAGAAGGAGGACCCTATCGGTCGTTC. This gives the protein CASSQEGGPYRSF. The chain couples TRBV4-1 to TRBJ2-4; perhaps TRBD2 as D (5 bases). Germline assignment: CDR1 MGHRA and CDR2 YSYEKL. This CDR3 is built from 13 residues.

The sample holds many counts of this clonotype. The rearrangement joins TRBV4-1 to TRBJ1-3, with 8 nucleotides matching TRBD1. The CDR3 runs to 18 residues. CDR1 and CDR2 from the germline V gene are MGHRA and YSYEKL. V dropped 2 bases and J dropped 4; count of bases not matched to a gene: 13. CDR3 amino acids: CASSQRYDAGQGGNTIYF. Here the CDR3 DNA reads TGCGCCAGCAGCCAAAGGTACGATGCCGGACAGGGAGGAAACACCATATATTTT.

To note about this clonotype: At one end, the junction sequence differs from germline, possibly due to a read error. CDR3 in DNA: TGTGCCAGCAGTGCCACAGGCGCCGTAAACACCATACATTTT. It specifies CASSATGAVNTIHF. This chain joins TRBV12-3 or TRBV12-4 and TRBJ1-3; weak D call: TRBD1 (5 bases). The CDR3 consists of 14 residues.

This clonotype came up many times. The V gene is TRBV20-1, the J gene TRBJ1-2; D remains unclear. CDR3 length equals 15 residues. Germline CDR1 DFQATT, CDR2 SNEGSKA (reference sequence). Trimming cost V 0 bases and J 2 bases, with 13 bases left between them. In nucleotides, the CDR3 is TGCAGTGCTAGAGATCGAGTGGGAGGGAACTATGGCTACACCTTC. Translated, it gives CSARDRVGGNYGYTF.

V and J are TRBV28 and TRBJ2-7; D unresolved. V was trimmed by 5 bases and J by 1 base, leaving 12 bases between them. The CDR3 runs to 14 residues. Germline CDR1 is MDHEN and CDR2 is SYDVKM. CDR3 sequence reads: CASSTRMCSYEQYF. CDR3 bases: TGTGCCAGCAGTACCAGGATGTGTTCCTACGAGCAGTACTTC.

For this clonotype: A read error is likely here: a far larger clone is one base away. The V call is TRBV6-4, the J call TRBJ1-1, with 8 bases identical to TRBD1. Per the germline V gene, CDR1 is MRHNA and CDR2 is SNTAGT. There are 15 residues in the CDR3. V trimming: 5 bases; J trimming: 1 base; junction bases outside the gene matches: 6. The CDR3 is CASSQPGQGNTEAFF. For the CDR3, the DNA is TGTGCCAGCAGTCAGCCCGGACAGGGGAACACTGAAGCTTTCTTT.

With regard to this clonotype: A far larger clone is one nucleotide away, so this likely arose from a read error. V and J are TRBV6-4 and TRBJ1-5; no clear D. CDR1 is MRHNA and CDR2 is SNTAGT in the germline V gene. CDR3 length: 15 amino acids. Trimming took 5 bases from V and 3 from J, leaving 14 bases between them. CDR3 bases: TGTGCCAGCAGTTACGAAGTCCAACCCAATCAGCCCCAGCATTTT. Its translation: CASSYEVQPNQPQHF.

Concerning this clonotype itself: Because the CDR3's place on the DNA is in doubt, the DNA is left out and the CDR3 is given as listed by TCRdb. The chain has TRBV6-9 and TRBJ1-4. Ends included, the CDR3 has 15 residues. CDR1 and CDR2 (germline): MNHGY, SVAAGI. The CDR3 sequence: CASSSSGDFGEKLFF.

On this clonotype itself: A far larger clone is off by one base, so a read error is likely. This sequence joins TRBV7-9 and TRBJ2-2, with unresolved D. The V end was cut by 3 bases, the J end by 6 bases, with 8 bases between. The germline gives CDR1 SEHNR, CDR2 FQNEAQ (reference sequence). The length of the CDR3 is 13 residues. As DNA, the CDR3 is TGTGCCAGCAGCTTTATTGTTTCCGGGGAGCTGTTTTTT. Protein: CASSFIVSGELFF.

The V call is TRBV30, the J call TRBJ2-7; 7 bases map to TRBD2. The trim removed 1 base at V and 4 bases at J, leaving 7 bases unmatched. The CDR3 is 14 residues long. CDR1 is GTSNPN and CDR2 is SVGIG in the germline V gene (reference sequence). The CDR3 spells CAWSGGGGRYEQYF. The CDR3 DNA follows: TGTGCCTGGAGTGGGGGGGGAGGGCGATACGAGCAGTACTTC.

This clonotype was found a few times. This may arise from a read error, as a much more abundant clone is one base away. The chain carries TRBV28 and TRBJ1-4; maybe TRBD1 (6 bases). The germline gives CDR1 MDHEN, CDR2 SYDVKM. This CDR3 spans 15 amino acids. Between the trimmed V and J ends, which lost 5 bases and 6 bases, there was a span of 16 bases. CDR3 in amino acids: CASSLPGTMHEKLFF. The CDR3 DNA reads TGTGCCAGCAGTCTCCCCGGGACAATGCATGAAAAACTGTTTTTT.

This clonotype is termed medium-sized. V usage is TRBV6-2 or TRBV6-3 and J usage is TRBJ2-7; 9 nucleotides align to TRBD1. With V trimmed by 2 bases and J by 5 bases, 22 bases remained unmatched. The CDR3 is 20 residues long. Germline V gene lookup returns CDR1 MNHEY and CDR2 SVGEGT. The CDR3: CASSYTAGTGPVGGGNEQYF. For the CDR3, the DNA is TGTGCCAGCAGTTACACCGCCGGGACAGGGCCTGTAGGTGGGGGCAACGAGCAGTACTTC.

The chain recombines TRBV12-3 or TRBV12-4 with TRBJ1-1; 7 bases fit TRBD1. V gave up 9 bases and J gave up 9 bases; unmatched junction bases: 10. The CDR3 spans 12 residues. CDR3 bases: TGTGCCAGAACCCGGGGACAGACACAAGCTTTCTTT. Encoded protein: CARTRGQTQAFF.

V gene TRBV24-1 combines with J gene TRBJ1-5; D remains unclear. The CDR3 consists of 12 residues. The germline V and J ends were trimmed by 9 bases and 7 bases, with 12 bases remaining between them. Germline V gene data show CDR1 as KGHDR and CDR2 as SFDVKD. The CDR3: CATSWKVQPQHF. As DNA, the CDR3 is TGTGCCACCTCATGGAAAGTGCAGCCCCAGCATTTT.

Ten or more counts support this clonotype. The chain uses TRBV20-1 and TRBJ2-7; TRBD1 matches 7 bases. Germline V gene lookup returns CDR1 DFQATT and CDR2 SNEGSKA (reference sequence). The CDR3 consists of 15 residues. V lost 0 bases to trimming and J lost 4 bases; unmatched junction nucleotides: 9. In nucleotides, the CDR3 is TGCAGTGCTAGAGACCCGGACAGGAGTCTATACGAGCAGTACTTC. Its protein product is CSARDPDRSLYEQYF.

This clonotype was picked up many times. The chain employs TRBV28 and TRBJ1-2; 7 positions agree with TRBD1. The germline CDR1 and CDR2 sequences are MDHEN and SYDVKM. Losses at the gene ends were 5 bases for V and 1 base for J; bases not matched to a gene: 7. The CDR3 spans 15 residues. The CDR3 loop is CASSQGQIFNYGYTF. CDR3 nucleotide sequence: TGTGCCAGCAGTCAGGGACAGATATTTAACTATGGCTACACCTTC.

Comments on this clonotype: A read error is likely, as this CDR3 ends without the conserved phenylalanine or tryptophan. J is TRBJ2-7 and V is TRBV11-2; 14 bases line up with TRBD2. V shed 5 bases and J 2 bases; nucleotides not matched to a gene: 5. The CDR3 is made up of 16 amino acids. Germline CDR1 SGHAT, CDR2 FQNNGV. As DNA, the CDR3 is TGTGCCAGCAGCAGAGGGACTAGCGGGAGAACCTACGAGCAGTACTTA. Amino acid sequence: CASSRGTSGRTYEQYL.

This CDR3 is CSARDSASEQFF. CDR3 coding DNA: TGCAGTGCTAGAGACTCAGCGAGTGAGCAGTTCTTC. The V and J genes are TRBV20-1 and TRBJ2-1; D not certain. The CDR3 is 12 amino acids. V shed 0 bases and J shed 9 bases, with 9 bases lying between them. From germline, CDR1 is DFQATT and CDR2 SNEGSKA (reference sequence).

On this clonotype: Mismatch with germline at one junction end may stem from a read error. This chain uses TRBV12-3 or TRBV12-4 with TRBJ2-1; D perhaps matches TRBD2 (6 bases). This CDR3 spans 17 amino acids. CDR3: CASSPATSLPIYNEQLF. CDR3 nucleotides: TGTGCCAGCAGTCCCGCCACTAGCCTCCCGATTTACAATGAGCAGCTCTTC.

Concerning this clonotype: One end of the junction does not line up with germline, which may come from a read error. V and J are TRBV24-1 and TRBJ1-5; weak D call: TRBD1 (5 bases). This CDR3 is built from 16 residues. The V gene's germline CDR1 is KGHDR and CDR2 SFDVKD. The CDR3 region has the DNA TGTGCCACTAGTGAGTTGACCCCCTGGGGGGATCAGCCCCAGCATTTT. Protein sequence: CATSELTPWGDQPQHF.

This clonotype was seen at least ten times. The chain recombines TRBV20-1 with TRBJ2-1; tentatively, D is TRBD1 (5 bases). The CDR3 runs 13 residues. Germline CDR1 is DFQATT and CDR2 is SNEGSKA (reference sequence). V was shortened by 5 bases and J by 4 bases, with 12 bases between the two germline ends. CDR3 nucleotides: TGCAGTGCTGATACAACAGGTTACAATGAGCAGTTCTTC. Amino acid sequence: CSADTTGYNEQFF.

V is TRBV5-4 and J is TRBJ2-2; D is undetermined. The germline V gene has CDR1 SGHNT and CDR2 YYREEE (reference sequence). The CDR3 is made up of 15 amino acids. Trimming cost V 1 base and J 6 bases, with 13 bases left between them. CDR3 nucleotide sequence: TGTGCCAGCAGCTTGAACCAGTTAAGGGCCGGGGAGCTGTTTTTT. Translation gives CASSLNQLRAGELFF.

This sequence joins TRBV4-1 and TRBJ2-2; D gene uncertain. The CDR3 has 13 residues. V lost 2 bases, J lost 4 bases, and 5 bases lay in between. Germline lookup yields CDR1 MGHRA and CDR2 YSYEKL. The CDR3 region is CASSQQATGELFF. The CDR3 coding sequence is TGCGCCAGCAGCCAACAGGCCACCGGGGAGCTGTTTTTT.

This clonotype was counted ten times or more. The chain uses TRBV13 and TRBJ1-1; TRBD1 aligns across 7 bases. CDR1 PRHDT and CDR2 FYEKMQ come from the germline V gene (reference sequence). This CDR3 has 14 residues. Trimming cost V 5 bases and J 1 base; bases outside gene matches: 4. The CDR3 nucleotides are TGTGCCAGCAGCGTCCGGGACAGGAACACTGAAGCTTTCTTT. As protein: CASSVRDRNTEAFF.

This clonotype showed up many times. CDR3 in amino acids: CASSLSVQANEKLFF. CDR3 DNA: TGCGCCAGCAGCTTGTCTGTTCAGGCTAATGAAAAACTGTTTTTT. The rearrangement links TRBV5-1 to TRBJ1-4; D unresolved. CDR1 is SGHRS and CDR2 is YFSETQ in the germline V gene. The CDR3 totals 15 residues. V lost 1 base and J 3 bases, leaving 10 bases between the germline ends.

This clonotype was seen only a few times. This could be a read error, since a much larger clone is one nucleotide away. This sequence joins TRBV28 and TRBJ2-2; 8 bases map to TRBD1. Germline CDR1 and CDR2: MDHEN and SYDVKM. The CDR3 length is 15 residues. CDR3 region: CVSRGQGRVTGELFF. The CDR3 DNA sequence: TGTGTCAGCAGAGGACAGGGTAGGGTCACCGGGGAGCTGTTTTTT. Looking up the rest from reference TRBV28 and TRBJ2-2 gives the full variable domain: DVKVTQSSRYLVKRTGEKVFLECVQDMDHENMFWYRQDPGLGLRLIYFSYDVKMKEKGDIPEGYSVSREKKERFSLILESASTNQTSMYLCVSRGQGRVTGELFFGEGSRLTVL.

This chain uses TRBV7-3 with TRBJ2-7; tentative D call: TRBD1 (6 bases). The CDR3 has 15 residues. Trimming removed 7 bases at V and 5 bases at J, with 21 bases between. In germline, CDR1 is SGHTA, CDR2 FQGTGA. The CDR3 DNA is TGTGCCAGCATCCCGTCCGGTACAGGGATCAACGAGCAGTACTTC. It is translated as CASIPSGTGINEQYF. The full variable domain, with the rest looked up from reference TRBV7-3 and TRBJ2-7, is GAGVSQTPSNKVTEKGKYVELRCDPISGHTALYWYRQSLGQGPEFLIYFQGTGAADDSGLPNDRFFAVRPEGSVSTLKIQRTERGDSAVYLCASIPSGTGINEQYFGPGTRLTVT.